This entry describes one T cell receptor beta chain. Its specificity is not known. This PCR relied on a set of 60 Vbeta primers and 13 Jbeta primers. Data came from immunoSEQ multiplex PCR; TCRdb stores just in-frame clones and leaves some out. The sample includes tens of thousands of clones, 75% of them seen just once. This entry comes from a study of cytomegalovirus exposure and HLA in healthy donors. Overall study results and limits: In a later analysis, at a false discovery rate of 0.05, roughly 18,000 TCR beta sequences were associated with HLA alleles. CMV serostatus stood as the only immune exposure information on hand. In vitro, a few CMV-associated chains proved specific for CMV antigens. Indistinguishable V segments, including TRBV6-2 and TRBV6-3, were excluded.

From germline, CDR1 is SEHNR and CDR2 FQNEAQ (reference sequence). Trimming took 5 bases from V and 1 from J; bases not matched to a gene: 7. CDR3 length: 15 amino acids. Material for sequencing was PBMCs. This clonotype was obtained from a man aged 40-49 years in good health and CMV-seronegative. The chain employs TRBV7-9 and TRBJ1-1; 7 nucleotides line up with TRBD1. For the CDR3, the DNA is TGTGCCAGCAGCCCCGGGACAGCCAAGAACACTGAAGCTTTCTTT. Translation gives CASSPGTAKNTEAFF.